This is a list of T cell receptor beta chains from one sample in a study of T cell responses to AZD1222 COVID-19 vaccine. Some clones are missing from TCRdb's copy, which holds only in-frame ones; the method was immunoSEQ multiplex PCR. The data hold 150,000 to 200,000 clones, with about 91% observed a single time. The sequencing here drew on peripheral blood, taken 28 days after the second AZD1222 dose. These receptor sequences come from an adult who received the AZD1222 COVID-19 vaccine. CDR3s leave out the opening cysteine and the closing phenylalanine or tryptophan.

v_call	j_call	cdr3_aa
TRBV28	TRBJ1-3	ASTNTGGNTIY
TRBV27	TRBJ2-2	ASSSAQGHTGELF
TRBV29-1	TRBJ1-2	SVLTGGEVYGYT
TRBV4-2	TRBJ2-2	ASSQGSWDMNTGELF
TRBV29-1	TRBJ2-2	SVGTGGWTGELF
TRBV30	TRBJ1-5	AWSAGAHQPQH
TRBV4-3	TRBJ1-1	ASSHGSYTEAF
TRBV6-2/TRBV6-3	TRBJ2-7	ASSYSETSGRPYEQY
TRBV5-1	TRBJ1-1	ASSAGTAGTEAF
TRBV10-1	TRBJ2-3	ASSPGLAADTQY